These T cell receptor beta chains were read from a single sample in a study of T-cell memory formation after mild COVID-19. Each CDR3 protein is one row after TCRdb ran MiXCR on the 5' RACE reads. The sample yields 55,000 to 70,000 distinct CDR3 sequences, roughly 25% seen once. The sample taken for sequencing was PBMCs or a T cell subset sorted from them (not recorded which). The receptors here all came from a man aged 18 to 30 who had mild COVID-19 (a few samples of this study predate the infection). Cell type and time point are not known. Both conserved end residues are part of each CDR3. The D gene is left open where the match is weak. A row's size may be missing; if present it is once, few, many or a size class.

d_call j_call clone_size v_call cdr3_aa cdr3_nt
- TRBJ1-6 - TRBV7-9 CASSPGGVGSPLHF TGTGCCAGCAGCCCGGGCGGGGTTGGTTCACCCCTCCACTTT
TRBD1 TRBJ2-4 - TRBV4-1 CASSQFPGQGQYF TGCGCCAGCAGCCAATTTCCGGGACAGGGGCAGTACTTC
TRBD2 TRBJ2-5 few TRBV12-3/TRBV12-4 CASTLGGQETQYF TGTGCCAGCACCCTGGGGGGGCAAGAGACCCAGTACTTC
TRBD1 TRBJ1-4 - TRBV4-1 CASSQGDRGNEKLFF TGCGCCAGCAGCCAAGGGGACAGGGGGAATGAAAAACTGTTTTTT
- TRBJ2-5 - TRBV13 CASSEDRRTETQYF TGTGCCAGCAGCGAGGATAGGCGGACGGAGACCCAGTACTTC
- TRBJ1-1 - TRBV29-1 CSVPTGRTEAFF TGCAGCGTTCCAACAGGCCGGACTGAAGCTTTCTTT
- TRBJ1-2 few TRBV29-1 CSVGQPNRVDGYTF TGCAGCGTTGGCCAACCGAACAGGGTGGATGGCTACACCTTC
- TRBJ2-1 few TRBV12-3/TRBV12-4 CASIGHSLHNEQFF TGTGCCAGCATTGGACATAGCCTACACAATGAGCAGTTCTTC
TRBD2 TRBJ2-4 - TRBV4-1 CASSPGAGGAKNIQYF TGCGCCAGCAGCCCCGGGGCGGGGGGGGCCAAAAACATTCAGTACTTC
- TRBJ2-3 - TRBV29-1 CSVDYGAQYF TGCAGCGTTGACTACGGGGCGCAGTATTTT
TRBD1 TRBJ1-5 - TRBV15 CATSRDGLGQGTQPQHF TGTGCCACCAGCAGAGATGGTCTTGGACAGGGTACGCAGCCCCAGCATTTT
TRBD2 TRBJ2-5 few TRBV23-1 CASSQAGDVAQETQYF TGCGCCAGCAGTCAAGCGGGGGATGTTGCCCAAGAGACCCAGTACTTC
- TRBJ2-4 - TRBV6-2/TRBV6-3 CASSYSAFELAKNIQYF TGTGCCAGCAGTTACTCGGCATTCGAGCTAGCCAAAAACATTCAGTACTTC
- TRBJ2-2 few TRBV6-2/TRBV6-3 CASSYRAITGELFF TGTGCCAGCAGTTACAGGGCGATCACCGGGGAGCTGTTTTTT
- TRBJ2-5 - TRBV9 CASSVTGTGSRAAQYF TGTGCCAGCAGCGTCACTGGAACGGGAAGCCGGGCGGCCCAGTACTTC
- TRBJ2-1 - TRBV6-2/TRBV6-3 CASTEGLSYNEQFF TGTGCCAGCACTGAGGGACTCTCCTACAATGAGCAGTTCTTC
- TRBJ1-1 many TRBV19 CASSISGNTEAFF TGTGCCAGTAGTATTTCTGGGAACACTGAAGCTTTCTTT
- TRBJ2-3 - TRBV5-1 CASTFTDTQYF TGCGCCAGCACCTTCACAGATACGCAGTATTTT
- TRBJ1-2 once TRBV2 CASSFSGLHTF TGTGCCAGCAGTTTCTCAGGACTCCACACCTTC
- TRBJ2-1 - TRBV11-2 CASSLGLVGEQFF TGTGCCAGCAGCTTAGGACTAGTTGGTGAGCAGTTCTTC
- TRBJ1-1 few TRBV7-9 CASSLGGRDIEAFF TGTGCCAGCAGCTTAGGGGGGCGCGATATTGAAGCTTTCTTT
- TRBJ2-5 few TRBV3-1 CASSQDLTMETQYF TGTGCCAGCAGCCAAGATCTAACTATGGAGACCCAGTACTTC
TRBD2 TRBJ2-5 - TRBV2 CASSYLAGRQETQYF TGTGCCAGCAGTTACCTAGCGGGGCGCCAAGAGACCCAGTACTTC
- TRBJ2-2 few TRBV12-3/TRBV12-4 CASSYSVANTGELFF TGTGCCAGCAGTTATTCCGTTGCGAACACCGGGGAGCTGTTTTTT
TRBD1 TRBJ1-2 few TRBV5-4 CASSGGQGNYGYTF TGTGCCAGCAGCGGGGGACAGGGGAACTATGGCTACACCTTC
- TRBJ2-7 few TRBV29-1 CSVEKQTPYEQYF TGCAGCGTTGAAAAACAGACCCCCTACGAGCAGTACTTC
TRBD2 TRBJ2-3 few TRBV5-1 CASSLVRGAFTDTQYF TGCGCCAGCAGCTTGGTGCGGGGGGCGTTCACAGATACGCAGTATTTT
- TRBJ2-7 - TRBV12-3/TRBV12-4 CASSSLMGLDPTGEQYF TGTGCCAGCAGTTCCCTGATGGGCCTCGACCCGACGGGGGAGCAGTACTTC
- TRBJ2-5 many TRBV2 CASGRPSQETQYF TGTGCCAGCGGAAGGCCCAGCCAAGAGACCCAGTACTTC
- TRBJ2-7 few TRBV2 CASSEGSVSYEQYF TGTGCCAGCAGTGAAGGTAGCGTTAGCTACGAGCAGTACTTC
- TRBJ2-3 few TRBV6-5 CASTVDTSSTDTQYF TGTGCCAGCACCGTGGACACCTCTTCCACAGATACGCAGTATTTT
- TRBJ1-5 few TRBV28 CASSLFGQDLSNQPQHF TGTGCCAGCAGTTTATTCGGCCAGGACCTTAGCAATCAGCCCCAGCATTTT
TRBD2 TRBJ2-3 few TRBV10-3 CAISESMSGGTDTQYF TGTGCCATCAGTGAGTCAATGAGCGGGGGGACAGATACGCAGTATTTT
- TRBJ2-3 - TRBV5-1 CASSLSPTDTQYF TGCGCCAGCAGCTTAAGTCCCACAGATACGCAGTATTTT